The clone carrying this T cell receptor beta chain has only a few counts. This table comes from immunoSEQ multiplex PCR, and its TCRdb copy is limited to in-frame clones, with some not included. The sample contains hundreds of thousands of clones, around nine tenths of which appear only once. The sample belongs to a study of blood T cell repertoires in COVID-19. Study information: The cDNA or gDNA used as material had been derived from T cells, B-cell-depleted T cells, or PBMCs.

CDR3 length: 14 residues. CDR1 SQVTM and CDR2 ANQGSEA come from the germline V gene. The ends lost 6 bases at V and 5 bases at J; junction bases unmatched: 10. V usage is TRBV29-1 and J usage is TRBJ2-5; 9 bases match TRBD2. The sequence came from a woman aged 60-75 years who had recovered from COVID-19. Material for sequencing was peripheral blood. CDR3 DNA: TGCAGCGTCTCCAGCGGGGGGTTTTCGGAGACCCAGTACTTC. Translation gives CSVSSGGFSETQYF.